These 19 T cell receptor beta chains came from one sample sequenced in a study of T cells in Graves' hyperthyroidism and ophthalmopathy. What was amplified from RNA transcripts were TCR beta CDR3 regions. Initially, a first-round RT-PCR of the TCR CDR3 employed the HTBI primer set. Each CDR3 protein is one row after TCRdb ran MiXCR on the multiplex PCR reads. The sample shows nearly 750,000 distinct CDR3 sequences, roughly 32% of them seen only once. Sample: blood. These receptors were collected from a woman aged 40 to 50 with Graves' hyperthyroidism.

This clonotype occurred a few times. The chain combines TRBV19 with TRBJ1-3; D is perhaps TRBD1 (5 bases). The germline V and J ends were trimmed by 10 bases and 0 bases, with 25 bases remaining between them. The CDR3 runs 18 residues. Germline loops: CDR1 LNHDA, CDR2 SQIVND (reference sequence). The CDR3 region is CATRCTGKGPYSGNTIYF. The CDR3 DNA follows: TGTGCCACACGGTGCACAGGTAAAGGCCCCTACTCTGGAAACACCATATATTTT.

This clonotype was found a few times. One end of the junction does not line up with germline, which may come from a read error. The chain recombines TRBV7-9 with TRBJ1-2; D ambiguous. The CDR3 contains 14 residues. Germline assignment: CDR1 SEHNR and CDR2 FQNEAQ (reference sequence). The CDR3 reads CASSQGGQNYGYTF. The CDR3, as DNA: TGCGCCAGCAGCCAAGGCGGGCAGAACTATGGCTACACCTTC.

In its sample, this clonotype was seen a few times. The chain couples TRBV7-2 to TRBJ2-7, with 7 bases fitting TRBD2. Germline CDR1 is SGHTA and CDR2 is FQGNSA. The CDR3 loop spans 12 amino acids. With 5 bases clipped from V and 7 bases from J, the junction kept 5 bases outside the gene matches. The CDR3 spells CASSGTGGEQYF. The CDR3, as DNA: TGTGCCAGCAGCGGGACGGGGGGAGAGCAGTACTTC.

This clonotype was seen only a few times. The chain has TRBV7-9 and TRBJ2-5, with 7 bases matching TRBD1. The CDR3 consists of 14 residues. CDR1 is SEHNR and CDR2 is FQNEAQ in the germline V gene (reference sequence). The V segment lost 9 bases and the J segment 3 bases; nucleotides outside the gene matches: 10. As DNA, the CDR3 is TGTGCCAGTAGGCCCCCCGACAGGGAAGAGACCCAGTACTTC. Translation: CASRPPDREETQYF.

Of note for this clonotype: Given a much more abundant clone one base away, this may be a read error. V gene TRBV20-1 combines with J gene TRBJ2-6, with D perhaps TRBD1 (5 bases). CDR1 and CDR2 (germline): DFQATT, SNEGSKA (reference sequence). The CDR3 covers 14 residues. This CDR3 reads CSARVPTGANALTF. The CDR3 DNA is TGCAGTGCTAGAGTCCCCACTGGGGCCAACGCCCTGACTTTC.

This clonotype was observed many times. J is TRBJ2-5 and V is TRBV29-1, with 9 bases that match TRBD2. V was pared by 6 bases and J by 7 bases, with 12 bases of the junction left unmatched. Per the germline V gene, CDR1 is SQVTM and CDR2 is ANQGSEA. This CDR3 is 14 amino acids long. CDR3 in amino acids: CSVALTSGDVTQYF. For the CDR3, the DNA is TGCAGCGTGGCTCTGACTAGCGGTGATGTGACCCAGTACTTC.

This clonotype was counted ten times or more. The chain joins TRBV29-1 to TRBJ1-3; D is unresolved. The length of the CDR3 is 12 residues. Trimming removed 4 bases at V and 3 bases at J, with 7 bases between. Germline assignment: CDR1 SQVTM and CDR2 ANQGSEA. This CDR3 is CSVGEGGNTIYF. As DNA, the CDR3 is TGCAGCGTTGGGGAAGGTGGAAACACCATATATTTT.

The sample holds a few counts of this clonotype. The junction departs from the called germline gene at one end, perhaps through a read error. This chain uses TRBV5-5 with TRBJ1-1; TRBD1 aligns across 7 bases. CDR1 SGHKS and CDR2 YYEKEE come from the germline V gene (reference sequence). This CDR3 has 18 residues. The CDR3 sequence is CASSQEIRTGSGDTEAFF. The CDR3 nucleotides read TGCGCCAGCAGCCAAGAGATCAGGACAGGCTCTGGGGACACTGAAGCTTTCTTT.

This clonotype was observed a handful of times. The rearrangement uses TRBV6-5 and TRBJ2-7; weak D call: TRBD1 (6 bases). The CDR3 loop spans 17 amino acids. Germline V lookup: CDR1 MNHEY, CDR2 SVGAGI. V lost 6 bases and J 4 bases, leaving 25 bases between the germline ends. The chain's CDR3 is CASRTRQDTRARYEQYF. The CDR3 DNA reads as TGTGCCAGCAGAACTCGACAGGATACGAGGGCCCGGTACGAGCAGTACTTC.

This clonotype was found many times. CDR3 region: CSVTSGQAFF. CDR3 sequence (DNA): TGCAGCGTTACCTCCGGACAAGCTTTCTTT. The chain employs TRBV29-1 and TRBJ1-1; D remains unclear. From germline, CDR1 is SQVTM and CDR2 ANQGSEA. Trimming removed 5 bases at V and 9 bases at J, with 10 bases between. The CDR3 covers 10 residues.

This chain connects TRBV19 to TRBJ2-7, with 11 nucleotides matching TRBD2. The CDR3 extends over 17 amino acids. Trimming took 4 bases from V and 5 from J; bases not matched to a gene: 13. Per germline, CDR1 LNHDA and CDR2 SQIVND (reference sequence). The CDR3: CASSRSPASGRQNEQYF. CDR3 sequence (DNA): TGTGCCAGTAGTAGGAGCCCCGCTAGCGGGAGGCAGAACGAGCAGTACTTC.

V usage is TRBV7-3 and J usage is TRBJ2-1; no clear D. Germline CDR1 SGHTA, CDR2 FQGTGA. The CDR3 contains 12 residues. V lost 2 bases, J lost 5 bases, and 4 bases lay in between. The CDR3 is CASSLPDNEQFF. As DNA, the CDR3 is TGTGCCAGCAGCTTACCAGACAATGAGCAGTTCTTC.

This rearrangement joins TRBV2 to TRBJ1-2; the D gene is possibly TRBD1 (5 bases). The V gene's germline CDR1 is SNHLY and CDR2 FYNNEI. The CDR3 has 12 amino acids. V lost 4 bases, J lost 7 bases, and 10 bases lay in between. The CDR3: CASSGQLRGYTF. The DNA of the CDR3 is TGTGCCAGCAGTGGACAGCTTCGTGGCTACACCTTC.

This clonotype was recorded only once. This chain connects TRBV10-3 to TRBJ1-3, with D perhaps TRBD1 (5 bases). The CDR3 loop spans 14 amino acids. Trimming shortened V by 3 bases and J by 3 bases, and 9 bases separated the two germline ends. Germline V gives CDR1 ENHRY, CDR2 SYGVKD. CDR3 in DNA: TGTGCCATCAGTGACCGGGGGTTTGGAAACACCATATATTTT. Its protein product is CAISDRGFGNTIYF.

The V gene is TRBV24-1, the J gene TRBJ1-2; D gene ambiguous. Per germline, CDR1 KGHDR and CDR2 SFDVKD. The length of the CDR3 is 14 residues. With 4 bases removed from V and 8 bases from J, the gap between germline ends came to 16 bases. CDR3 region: CATSDPKGGEGYTF. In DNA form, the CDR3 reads TGTGCCACCAGTGACCCTAAGGGCGGAGAGGGCTACACCTTC.

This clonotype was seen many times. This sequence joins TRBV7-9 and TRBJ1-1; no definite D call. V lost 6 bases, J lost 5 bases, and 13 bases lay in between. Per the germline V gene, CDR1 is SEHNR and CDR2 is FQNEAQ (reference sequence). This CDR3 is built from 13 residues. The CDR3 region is CASSVKLRTEAFF. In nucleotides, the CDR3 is TGTGCCAGCAGTGTAAAACTGAGAACTGAAGCTTTCTTT.

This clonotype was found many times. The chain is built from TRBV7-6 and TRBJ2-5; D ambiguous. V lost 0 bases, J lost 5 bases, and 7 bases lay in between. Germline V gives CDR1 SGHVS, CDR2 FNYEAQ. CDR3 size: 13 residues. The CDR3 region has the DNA TGTGCCAGCAGCTTAGCCTTTCCGGAGACCCAGTACTTC. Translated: CASSLAFPETQYF.

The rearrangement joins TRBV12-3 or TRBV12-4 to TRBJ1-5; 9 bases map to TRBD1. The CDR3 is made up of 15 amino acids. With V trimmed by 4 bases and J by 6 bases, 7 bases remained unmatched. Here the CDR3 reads CASSSLGQGTQPQHF. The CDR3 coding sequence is TGTGCCAGCAGTTCATTGGGACAGGGAACTCAGCCCCAGCATTTT.

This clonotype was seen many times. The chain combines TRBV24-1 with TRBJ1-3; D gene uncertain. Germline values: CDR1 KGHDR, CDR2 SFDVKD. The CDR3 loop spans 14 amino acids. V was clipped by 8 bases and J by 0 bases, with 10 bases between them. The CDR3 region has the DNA TGTGCCACCATTTCCGGCTACTCTGGAAACACCATATATTTT. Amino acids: CATISGYSGNTIYF.